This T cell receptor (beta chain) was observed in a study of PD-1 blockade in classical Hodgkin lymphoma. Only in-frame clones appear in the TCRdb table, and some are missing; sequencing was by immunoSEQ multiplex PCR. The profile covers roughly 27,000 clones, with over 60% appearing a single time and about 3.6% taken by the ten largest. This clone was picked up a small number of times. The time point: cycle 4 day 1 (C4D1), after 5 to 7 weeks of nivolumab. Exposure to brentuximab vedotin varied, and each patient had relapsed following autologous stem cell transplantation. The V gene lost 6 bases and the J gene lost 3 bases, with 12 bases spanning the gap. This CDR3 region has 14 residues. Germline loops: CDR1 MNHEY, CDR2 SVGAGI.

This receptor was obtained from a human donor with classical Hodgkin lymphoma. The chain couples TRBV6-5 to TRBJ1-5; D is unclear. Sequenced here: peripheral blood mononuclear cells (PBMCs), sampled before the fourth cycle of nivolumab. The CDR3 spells CASSRRADNQPQHF. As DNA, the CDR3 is TGTGCCAGCAGCCGACGAGCGGACAATCAGCCCCAGCATTTT.